This T cell receptor beta chain was sequenced for a study of T cell changes during pregnancy in multiple sclerosis. Produced via immunoSEQ multiplex PCR; TCRdb's table is partial and in-frame only. The table has about 64,000 clones, over 95% seen once. Germline lookup yields CDR1 MDHEN and CDR2 SYDVKM. This CDR3 region has 14 residues. V gave up 2 bases and J gave up 6 bases, with 11 bases separating them. The starting material was CD8+ T cells from peripheral blood mononuclear cells, obtained after pregnancy. The rearrangement links TRBV28 to TRBJ2-1; D not certain. This clonotype was obtained from a female donor with multiple sclerosis, enrolled in a pregnancy study. For the CDR3, the DNA is TGTGCCAGCAGTTTAAACAGCATAAGCAATGAGCAGTTCTTC. This translates into CASSLNSISNEQFF.